This T cell receptor (beta chain) was captured in a study of Ad26.COV2.S vaccination and SARS-CoV-2 variants. Concerning this clone: Its specificity is unknown.

Clones were sequenced by immunoSEQ multiplex PCR, and TCRdb holds only the in-frame ones, with some missing. Seen here are about 440,000 clones, 90% observed once, and the top ten hold about 4.5%. The CDR3 length is 14 residues. V shed 2 bases and J shed 5 bases, with 9 bases lying between them. Germline V gene data show CDR1 as LNHDA and CDR2 as SQIVND (reference sequence). As to treatment: 15 to 20 received Ad26.COV2.S at low or high dose, single or two shots; about 5 received placebo; per-sample allocation not given. Sampling happened 63 days after the first vaccine or placebo injection. Donor was an adult aged 18-55 years in Boston. Findings and caveats of the study: Following vaccination, spike-specific CD8+ and CD4+ T cell responses reportedly exhibited substantial breadth. Breadth and depth estimates from TCRs may understate total T cell responses.

The source is a person between 18 and 65 years old who received the Ad26.COV2.S COVID-19 vaccine or a placebo. The V call is TRBV19, the J call TRBJ1-4; D is unresolved. The material sequenced was peripheral blood, taken in a trial of Ad26.COV2.S vaccine versus placebo. This CDR3 reads CASSIYRSNEKLFF. The CDR3 coding sequence is TGTGCCAGTAGTATATATAGGAGCAATGAAAAACTGTTTTTT.